This TCR beta chain was identified in a study of siplizumab effects on memory and regulatory T cells (dated by TCRdb to the late 2010s). For the study in its entirety: The effect of the anti-CD2 antibody siplizumab on alloreactive T-cell subsets was examined in allogeneic mixed lymphocyte reactions constructed from human PBMCs. Broader findings and caveats from the paper: Whether proliferating Tregs from siplizumab cultures actually had suppressive function was not functionally confirmed. Of the alloreactive CD4+ clones that could be mapped, the Treg-derived share averaged almost 70% with siplizumab compared with around 25% in control reactions. Because sequences at frequencies below about 10^-5 were poorly captured, only a minor fraction of alloreactive clones could be mapped back to unstimulated subsets. Unstimulated naive T cells appeared more diverse than memory T cells, and naive cells seemed to contribute substantially to the alloresponse. Siplizumab significantly lowered the cumulative frequency of alloreactive sequences that could be traced to unstimulated CD4+ memory T cells. For roughly 75-95% of proliferating CD4+ or CD8+ clones, no naive or memory phenotype could be assigned.

From cysteine to phenylalanine, the CDR3 is 14 amino acids long. The DNA shown is the 42-base CDR3, in frame from base 1. The germline V gene gives CDR1 as MNHNS and CDR2 as SASEGT. The junction carries 8 bases between V and J, which are trimmed by 2 bases and 3 bases respectively. The library was generated by the immunoSEQ multiplex PCR assay. About 10^5 TCR templates per sample were assayed by the deep sequencing platform. Genomic DNA extracted from sorted T cells was used for TCRbeta CDR3 sequencing. On the authors' methods: The R programming language was used for clonal analysis of the TCRbeta CDR3 data. Unstimulated samples were compared with post-reaction CFSE-low samples to define alloreactive CD4+ and CD8+ clones. Regulatory or non-regulatory origin was assigned to alloreactive CD4+ clones by matching of sequences to sorted unstimulated Treg and non-Treg repertoires. TCRdb took this table from immuneACCESS and kept in-frame rearrangements with V and J called. Such tables lack part of the clones; where checked against another copy, unresolved V genes explain under half of the gap, and the rest is unexplained. For V, J and clone size, that table is used; D and trimming come from the DNA. Here the sample has 100,000 or so clones; approximately 94% occur a single time. The ten largest clones take up under 0.7% of the sample.

Notes on this clone: Its antigen has not been determined. No much larger clonotype is one base removed from it; base qualities were not supplied.

TCRbeta CDR3 sequencing was performed on sorted unstimulated T cells and on proliferating T cells recovered from mixed lymphocyte reactions. Fresh whole blood from about 10 HLA-typed healthy donors served as the source for isolating PBMCs. To map where alloreactive clones came from, CD4+ regulatory T cells in the unstimulated state were FACS-sorted. The sequence was collected from a human donor in good health. Sequenced material: Tregs sorted from blood. The rearranged segments are TRBV6-1 and TRBJ2-1, with the D gene uncertain. The nucleotide sequence reads as follows: TGTGCCAGCAGTGAACTCGGCAGCTACAATGAGCAGTTCTTC. It specifies CASSELGSYNEQFF.